Listed here are 5 T cell receptor beta chains from one sample, sequenced in a study of blood T cell repertoires in COVID-19. This table comes from immunoSEQ multiplex PCR, and its TCRdb copy is limited to in-frame clones, with some not included. The sample has 200,000 to 250,000 clones; over 75% are singletons. Sequenced input: peripheral blood. The receptors shown here come from a man between 50 and 59 years old with COVID-19, enrolled during active disease.

The chain couples TRBV7-8 to TRBJ1-4; D possibly corresponds to TRBD1 (6 bases). This CDR3 comprises 16 residues. The V end was cut by 5 bases, the J end by 6 bases, with 19 bases between. Germline CDR1 and CDR2: SGHVS and FQNEAQ. The CDR3 spells CASSPNPGGFDEKLFF. The CDR3 nucleotides are TGTGCCAGCAGCCCAAACCCGGGGGGCTTCGATGAAAAACTGTTTTTT.

The chain links TRBV7-9 to TRBJ2-7, with a tentative D call TRBD2 (6 bases). V gave up 3 bases and J gave up 7 bases, with 16 bases separating them. Germline CDR1 SEHNR, CDR2 FQNEAQ (reference sequence). CDR3 length: 14 residues. The CDR3 DNA reads TGTGCCAGCAGCTTTCGTAGCGGCCAGGGAGAGCAGTACTTC. As protein: CASSFRSGQGEQYF.

The rearrangement links TRBV7-9 to TRBJ2-3; 13 bases line up with TRBD2. Looked up from germline, CDR1 is SEHNR and CDR2 is FQNEAQ (reference sequence). This CDR3 is built from 16 residues. The V and J ends lost 4 bases and 6 bases, in that order; junction bases with no gene match: 7. DNA of the CDR3: TGTGCCAGCAGCTCCCCCCCGGGACTAGCGGGGGATACGCAGTATTTT. It yields the protein CASSSPPGLAGDTQYF.

This clone has a handful of counts. Other DNA sequences of this sample code for an identical CDR3. The chain carries TRBV4-3 and TRBJ2-3; D perhaps matches TRBD2 (6 bases). Trimming stripped 0 bases from V and 0 bases from J, with 7 bases between. CDR1 is LGHNA and CDR2 is YSLEER in the germline V gene. The CDR3 runs 15 residues. The DNA for the CDR3 is TGCGCCAGCAGCCAAGAGGGGACTAGCACAGATACGCAGTATTTT. It yields the protein CASSQEGTSTDTQYF.

This chain uses TRBV27 with TRBJ1-2; D may be TRBD1 (5 bases). The CDR3 totals 13 residues. V gave up 6 bases and J gave up 6 bases, with 14 bases separating them. Germline assignment: CDR1 MNHEY and CDR2 SMNVEV (reference sequence). The CDR3, as DNA: TGTGCCAGCAGCCACGCCCGGGGGAATGGCTACACCTTC. Protein sequence: CASSHARGNGYTF.